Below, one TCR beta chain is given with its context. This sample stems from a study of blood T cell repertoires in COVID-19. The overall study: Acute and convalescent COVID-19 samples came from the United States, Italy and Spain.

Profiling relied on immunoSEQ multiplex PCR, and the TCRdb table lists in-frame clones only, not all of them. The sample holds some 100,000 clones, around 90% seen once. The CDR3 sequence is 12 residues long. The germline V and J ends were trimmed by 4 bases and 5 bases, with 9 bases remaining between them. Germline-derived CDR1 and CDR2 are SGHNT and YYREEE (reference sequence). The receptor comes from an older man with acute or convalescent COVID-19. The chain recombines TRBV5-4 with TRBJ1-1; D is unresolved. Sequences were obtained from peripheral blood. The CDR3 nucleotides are TGTGCCAGCAGCAGTCGGGGAACTGAAGCTTTCTTT. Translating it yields CASSSRGTEAFF. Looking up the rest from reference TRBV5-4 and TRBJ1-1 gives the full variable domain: ETGVTQSPTHLIKTRGQQVTLRCSSQSGHNTVSWYQQALGQGPQFIFQYYREEENGRGNFPPRFSGLQFPNYSSELNVNALELDDSALYLCASSSRGTEAFFGQGTRLTVV.